This T cell receptor (beta chain) was captured by sequencing in a study of identical twins. The study's findings and limits: The models systematically underestimated how much out-of-frame TCR alpha was shared in monozygotic twins.

Germline CDR1 SEHNR, CDR2 FQNEAQ (reference sequence). CDR3 size: 15 residues. The V gene lost 1 base and the J gene lost 3 bases, with 12 bases spanning the gap. Template switching supplied a universal primer site; unique molecular identifiers were carried on the cDNA. TCRdb reprocessed the 5' RACE reads with MiXCR, giving one entry per CDR3 protein. The sample holds 120,000 to 150,000 distinct CDR3 sequences, around 3.5% seen once. In the case of this clonotype: As yet, its antigen is unknown.

Sequencing input: memory T cells sorted from blood. The clonotype originates from a man in his late teens or twenties in good health. The V call is TRBV7-9, the J call TRBJ1-2; D is possibly TRBD1 (5 bases). CDR3 sequence (DNA): TGTGCCAGCAGCTTAGGCAGGGTTCGCGACTATGGCTACACCTTC. Protein: CASSLGRVRDYGYTF.